These 11 T cell receptor beta chains were all obtained from the same sample, sequenced in a study of T-cell reconstitution after alpha-beta-depleted transplantation in children. Library preparation (for TCRbeta) was performed with unique molecular identifiers. Each CDR3 protein is one row after TCRdb ran MiXCR on the PCR reads. Among 490,000 or so distinct CDR3 sequences listed, about an eighth were seen once. The sample here was PBMCs from the stem cell graft donor, taken from the stem cell graft. These receptors all come from a human donor who donated a stem cell graft to a child with combined immunodeficiency.

This clonotype has ten or more counts. The chain is built from TRBV6-5 and TRBJ2-7; D call uncertain. Germline V gene lookup returns CDR1 MNHEY and CDR2 SVGAGI. V lost 2 bases and J 3 bases, leaving 17 bases between the germline ends. The CDR3 runs 16 residues. The CDR3 sequence: CASSYGYSGLVYEQYF. For the CDR3, the DNA is TGTGCCAGCAGTTACGGCTACTCGGGTCTCGTCTACGAGCAGTACTTC.

The rearrangement joins TRBV5-1 to TRBJ2-1; 9 bases match TRBD2. V shed 0 bases, J shed 2 bases, and the junction held 3 bases outside the gene matches. This CDR3 is built from 16 residues. Germline lookup yields CDR1 SGHRS and CDR2 YFSETQ. The CDR3 DNA reads as TGCGCCAGCAGCTTGGGGCTAGCGGGGCCCTACAATGAGCAGTTCTTC. Its protein product is CASSLGLAGPYNEQFF.

This clonotype came up many times. The chain couples TRBV29-1 to TRBJ1-2; 9 positions agree with TRBD1. Germline loops: CDR1 SQVTM, CDR2 ANQGSEA. This CDR3 region has 14 residues. The V gene end was trimmed by 2 bases and the J gene end by 5 bases; junction bases not matched to a gene: 6. For the CDR3, the DNA is TGCAGCGTTGAAAGCGGGACAGGGAGGTATGGCTACACCTTC. Translation gives CSVESGTGRYGYTF.

The genes are TRBV7-8 and TRBJ2-7; D call uncertain. V lost 6 bases and J 3 bases, leaving 18 bases between the germline ends. The CDR3 totals 15 residues. Germline CDR1 SGHVS, CDR2 FQNEAQ. The chain's CDR3 is CASRFTDGLSYEQYF. The CDR3 DNA follows: TGTGCCAGCAGATTCACGGACGGTTTGAGCTACGAGCAGTACTTC. Combining the CDR3 with reference TRBV7-8 and TRBJ2-7 gives the whole variable domain GAGVSQSPRYKVAKRGQDVALRCDPISGHVSLFWYQQALGQGPEFLTYFQNEAQLDKSGLPSDRFFAERPEGSVSTLKIQRTQQEDSAVYLCASRFTDGLSYEQYFGPGTRLTVT.

This clonotype appeared a few times. V gene TRBV4-2 combines with J gene TRBJ2-1; D is perhaps TRBD2 (5 bases). Trimming removed 6 bases from V and 6 bases from J, with 24 bases in between. Germline lookup yields CDR1 LGHNA and CDR2 YNFKEQ. CDR3 length: 17 amino acids. Here the CDR3 DNA reads TGTGCCAGCAGTCCGAGGGTGGTAGCCTATCCCCTCAATGAGCAGTTCTTC. Translation gives CASSPRVVAYPLNEQFF.

This clonotype was recorded many times. The chain has TRBV9 and TRBJ2-7; D gene ambiguous. In germline, CDR1 is SGDLS, CDR2 YYNGEE. Between the trimmed V and J ends, which lost 0 bases and 0 bases, there was a span of 10 bases. The CDR3 has 15 residues. The CDR3 sequence is CASSVGTVSSYEQYF. In DNA form, the CDR3 reads TGTGCCAGCAGCGTAGGGACGGTGAGCTCCTACGAGCAGTACTTC.

This clonotype was counted only a few times. The chain carries TRBV4-3 and TRBJ2-3; 8 bases fit TRBD2. Trimming took 1 base from V and 2 from J; bases not matched to a gene: 8. Germline assignment: CDR1 LGHNA and CDR2 YSLEER. CDR3 length: 17 residues. The DNA for the CDR3 is TGCGCCAGCAGCCAAGGCGGGAGGCTAGCCCCCACAGATACGCAGTATTTT. Residues: CASSQGGRLAPTDTQYF.

Only a few counts were recorded for this clonotype. The rearrangement joins TRBV7-2 to TRBJ2-2; TRBD1 matches 7 bases. From germline, CDR1 is SGHTA and CDR2 FQGNSA. This CDR3 has 17 amino acids. V trimming: 5 bases; J trimming: 2 bases; junction bases outside the gene matches: 11. The CDR3 nucleotides are TGTGCCAGCAGCCCGCGTCCGGGACAGCCTAACACCGGGGAGCTGTTTTTT. This translates into CASSPRPGQPNTGELFF. Variable domain in full (rest from reference TRBV7-2 and TRBJ2-2): GAGVSQSPSNKVTEKGKDVELRCDPISGHTALYWYRQSLGQGLEFLIYFQGNSAPDKSGLPSDRFSAERTGGSVSTLTIQRTQQEDSAVYLCASSPRPGQPNTGELFFGEGSRLTVL.

CDR3 DNA sequence: TGCGCCAGCAGCCAAGATCCCCTAGCGGGGTACAATGAGCAGTTCTTC. Translation gives CASSQDPLAGYNEQFF. J is TRBJ2-1 and V is TRBV4-3, with TRBD2 matching 9 bases. Germline lookup yields CDR1 LGHNA and CDR2 YSLEER. The CDR3 is 16 amino acids. Trimming cost V 0 bases and J 4 bases; bases outside gene matches: 4.

This clonotype turned up a few times. One end of the junction does not line up with germline, which may come from a read error. The chain uses TRBV6-5 and TRBJ2-6, with 8 bases that match TRBD1. The length of the CDR3 is 17 residues. Germline V gene data show CDR1 as MNHEY and CDR2 as SVGAGI. The CDR3 nucleotides are TGTGCCATCAGTTACAAACAGGGGGTCGAGGGGGCCAACGTCCTGACTTTC. Translated, it gives CAISYKQGVEGANVLTF.

There are many counts of this clonotype. The chain recombines TRBV5-1 with TRBJ1-5; D uncertain. This CDR3 contains 13 residues. The germline V gene has CDR1 SGHRS and CDR2 YFSETQ. The germline V and J ends were trimmed by 4 bases and 4 bases, with 9 bases remaining between them. This CDR3 is CASSVVTNQPQHF. The CDR3 coding sequence is TGCGCCAGCAGCGTAGTAACGAATCAGCCCCAGCATTTT.